One and the same sample provided the 15 T cell receptor beta chains below, sequenced in a study of tumor and adjacent non-tumor tissue in lung cancer. The library came from three nested PCR rounds adapted from ARM-PCR protocols. TCRdb itself ran the multiplex PCR reads through MiXCR, one entry per CDR3 protein. Found here are 95,000 to 150,000 distinct CDR3 sequences, around three fifths of them singletons; the top ten hold about 13%. The template was RNA from unsorted bulk tissue. Sequenced material: lung tumor tissue. Every receptor here comes from a man between 25 and 39 years old with non-small cell lung cancer.

On this clonotype: Germline and junction disagree at one end, which may indicate a read error. The chain recombines TRBV11-3 with TRBJ1-1, with a tentative D call TRBD1 (6 bases). The CDR3 length is 15 residues. Germline loops: CDR1 SGHNT, CDR2 YENEEA. This chain's CDR3 is CASSLGTVLNTDAFF. The CDR3 region has the DNA TGTGCCAGCAGCTTAGGGACAGTATTGAATACTGACGCTTTCTTT.

A note on this clonotype: The junction departs from germline at one end; a sequencing error may be responsible. The rearrangement links TRBV4-1 to TRBJ2-3; 11 nucleotides match TRBD2. The CDR3 is made up of 16 amino acids. The germline gives CDR1 MGHRA, CDR2 YSYEKL. In nucleotides, the CDR3 is TGCACCAGCAGCGTCCGACTAGCGGGGCCGACAGATACGCAGTATTTT. Protein sequence: CTSSVRLAGPTDTQYF.

Points on this clonotype: This clone may be a read error of a much larger clone one base away. The chain joins TRBV6-2 or TRBV6-3 to TRBJ2-5, with D tentatively TRBD1 (7 bases). The CDR3 is 15 residues long. Germline loops: CDR1 MNHEY, CDR2 SVGEGT. CDR3 loop: CVSTSGQGGSVTQYF. CDR3 nucleotides: TGTGTCAGCACCTCCGGGCAGGGGGGTTCCGTGACCCAGTACTTC.

Comments on this clonotype: At one end, the junction sequence differs from germline, possibly due to a read error. The chain has TRBV4-3 and TRBJ1-5; D remains ambiguous. The CDR3 contains 15 residues. Germline values: CDR1 LGHNA, CDR2 YSLEER. CDR3 bases: TGTGCCAGCAGCCAAGTTCCAGGCGGCAATCAGCCCCGGCATTTT. Its translation is CASSQVPGGNQPRHF.

This chain links TRBV7-9 with TRBJ1-2; D not certain. Germline V gene lookup returns CDR1 SEHNR and CDR2 FQNEAQ (reference sequence). The CDR3 loop spans 13 amino acids. V lost 1 base and J lost 8, with 11 bases in between. CDR3: CASSLGAREGYTF. The CDR3 region has the DNA TGTGCCAGCAGCTTAGGAGCAAGGGAAGGCTACACCTTC.

A remark on this clonotype: Given a much more abundant clone one base away, this may be a read error. This chain connects TRBV20-1 to TRBJ2-7; D remains unclear. V lost 3 bases and J lost 3, with 12 bases in between. This CDR3 spans 13 amino acids. Per the germline V gene, CDR1 is DFQATT and CDR2 is SNEGSKA (reference sequence). In DNA form, the CDR3 reads TGCAGTGCTAGTAAGGACGGAGACTACGAGCAGTACTTC. Translating gives CSASKDGDYEQYF.

This chain connects TRBV29-1 to TRBJ1-2; TRBD1 matches 7 bases. The CDR3 has 14 residues. CDR1 and CDR2 (germline): SQVTM, ANQGSEA. The V segment lost 3 bases and the J segment 8 bases; nucleotides outside the gene matches: 12. CDR3: CSVEGNRGGEGYTF. The CDR3 nucleotides are TGCAGCGTTGAGGGAAACAGGGGTGGTGAAGGCTACACCTTC.

Comments on this clonotype: The junction shows a germline mismatch at one end, possibly a read error. The rearrangement links TRBV12-3 or TRBV12-4 to TRBJ1-2; 7 positions agree with TRBD1. The CDR3 sequence is 14 residues long. CDR3 sequence (DNA): TGTGCCAACAGTTTAATACAGGGGTTGGGCGGCTACACCTTC. It specifies CANSLIQGLGGYTF.

This clonotype was found many times. The chain combines TRBV6-2 or TRBV6-3 with TRBJ2-2, with 10 nucleotides matching TRBD2. The CDR3 loop spans 14 amino acids. Germline V gene data show CDR1 as MNHEY and CDR2 as SVGEGT. V lost 6 bases, J lost 6 bases, and 4 bases stayed unmatched. In nucleotides, the CDR3 is TGTGCCAGCAGCCAAAGCGGGGGGGCCGGGGAGCTGTTTTTT. Protein: CASSQSGGAGELFF.

The sample holds a few counts of this clonotype. The chain carries TRBV5-6 and TRBJ1-5; D not certain. The V gene lost 0 bases and the J gene lost 5 bases, with 12 bases spanning the gap. CDR3 length: 15 residues. Germline V CDR1 and CDR2: SGHDT, YYEEEE. The CDR3 nucleotides are TGTGCCAGCAGCTTGGGAAGGTACAAAGATCAGCCCCAGCATTTT. Its protein product is CASSLGRYKDQPQHF.

With respect to this clonotype: Germline is not matched at one junction end, which may reflect a read error. This chain joins TRBV5-1 and TRBJ2-4; 7 bases match TRBD1. This CDR3 is built from 16 residues. Germline CDR1 reads SGHRS; CDR2 reads YFSETQ. This CDR3 is CDSSPRDSLAKNIQYF. In DNA form, the CDR3 reads TGTGACAGCAGCCCGAGGGACAGCCTAGCCAAAAACATTCAGTACTTC.

This clonotype showed up many times. The V gene is TRBV12-3 or TRBV12-4, the J gene TRBJ2-7, with D uncertain. V was pared by 6 bases and J by 6 bases, with 15 bases between. The CDR3 has 13 amino acids. The CDR3 nucleotides are TGTGCCAGCAGCCTATCTCAGGTGCTCGAGCAGTACTTC. Its protein is CASSLSQVLEQYF.

To note about this clonotype: A much larger clone lies one base from this, so it may be a read error. J is TRBJ1-6 and V is TRBV12-3 or TRBV12-4, with TRBD1 matching 7 bases. The CDR3 length is 17 residues. The CDR3 sequence: CASSARDSGGWDSLLHF. DNA of the CDR3: TGTGCCAGCAGTGCCCGGGACAGCGGAGGTTGGGATTCACTCCTCCACTTT.

Details on this clonotype: It is likely a read error, because the conserved phenylalanine at the end of the CDR3 is missing. The CDR3 DNA reads TGTGCCAGCATCTTAGAGACGGGAGGGCAAGAGACCCAGTACCTC. This encodes CASILETGGQETQYL. The chain has TRBV11-3 and TRBJ2-5, with 8 bases aligning to TRBD2. CDR3 length: 15 residues. Germline CDR1 is SGHNT and CDR2 is YENEEA.

About this clonotype: Mismatch with germline at one junction end may stem from a read error. CDR3 residues: CASGLLEYMNTEAFF. The CDR3 bases are TGTGCCAGCGGCTTACTTGAATACATGAACACTGAAGCTTTCTTT. The chain is built from TRBV11-2 and TRBJ1-1; D gene ambiguous. The CDR3 extends over 15 amino acids. CDR1 is SGHAT, CDR2 FQNNGV, per germline.